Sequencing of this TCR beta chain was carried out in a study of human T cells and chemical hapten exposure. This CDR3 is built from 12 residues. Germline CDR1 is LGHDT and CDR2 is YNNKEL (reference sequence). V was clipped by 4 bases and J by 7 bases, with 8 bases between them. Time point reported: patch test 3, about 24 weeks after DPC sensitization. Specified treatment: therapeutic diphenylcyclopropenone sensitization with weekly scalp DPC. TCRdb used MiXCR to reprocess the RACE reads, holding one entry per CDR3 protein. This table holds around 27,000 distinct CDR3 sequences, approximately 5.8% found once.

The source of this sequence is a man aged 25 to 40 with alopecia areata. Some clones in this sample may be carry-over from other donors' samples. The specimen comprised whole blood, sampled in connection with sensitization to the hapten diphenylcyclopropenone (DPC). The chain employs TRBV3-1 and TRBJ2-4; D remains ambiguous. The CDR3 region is CASSRDTNIQYF. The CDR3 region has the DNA TGTGCCAGCAGCCGCGATACGAACATTCAGTACTTC. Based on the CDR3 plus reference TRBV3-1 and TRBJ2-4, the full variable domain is DTAVSQTPKYLVTQMGNDKSIKCEQNLGHDTMYWYKQDSKKFLKIMFSYNNKELIINETVPNRFSPKSPDKAHLNLHINSLELGDSAVYFCASSRDTNIQYFGAGTRLSVL.